Below are 27 T cell receptor beta chains sequenced from a single sample in a study of T cell repertoires in cytomegalovirus infection. TCRdb reanalysed the reads using MiXCR and keeps one entry per CDR3 protein. Here the sample spans roughly 800,000 distinct CDR3 sequences, under 35% being singletons. Their antigen targets remain unknown. The sequencing used cultured CD8+ T cells from PBMCs, collected from culture after CMV antigen stimulation. Every receptor here comes from a human donor in good health (CMV status not recorded). Some clones in this sample may be carry-over from other donors' samples.

This clonotype came up many times. This chain links TRBV4-3 with TRBJ2-1, with D perhaps being TRBD1 or TRBD2 (5 bases each). Looked up from germline, CDR1 is LGHNA and CDR2 is YSLEER. V was pared by 4 bases and J by 7 bases, with 14 bases between. The CDR3 is 14 amino acids. CDR3 DNA: TGCGCCAGCAGCCCCTTGGGGCGGAGGAATGAGCAGTTCTTC. It is translated as CASSPLGRRNEQFF.

The CDR3 DNA is TGTGCCAGCAGCTTGTGGGAAACAAATCAGCCCCAGCATTTT. Translating it yields CASSLWETNQPQHF. This chain connects TRBV5-4 to TRBJ1-5; D unclear. This CDR3 has 14 amino acids. In germline, CDR1 is SGHNT, CDR2 YYREEE (reference sequence). V dropped 1 base and J dropped 4 bases, with 9 bases sitting between them.

V gene TRBV29-1 combines with J gene TRBJ2-1, with 13 positions matching TRBD2. The CDR3 is made up of 14 amino acids. With 5 bases clipped from V and 7 bases from J, the junction kept 5 bases outside the gene matches. Germline V CDR1 and CDR2: SQVTM, ANQGSEA. CDR3 loop: CSVLGLAGKNEQFF. CDR3 coding DNA: TGCAGCGTTTTGGGACTAGCGGGGAAGAATGAGCAGTTCTTC.

This clonotype was picked up a small number of times. For the CDR3, the DNA is TGTGCCAGCCGGGAGGGGAACAATGAGCAGTTCTTC. As protein: CASREGNNEQFF. V usage is TRBV6-2 or TRBV6-3 and J usage is TRBJ2-1; TRBD2 agrees at 8 bases. V lost 8 bases and J lost 5; bases outside the gene matches: 2. CDR1 and CDR2 (germline): MNHEY, SVGEGT. This CDR3 region has 12 residues.

This clonotype has more than one count but fewer than ten. The chain recombines TRBV7-9 with TRBJ2-3, with no clear D. The germline gives CDR1 SEHNR, CDR2 FQNEAQ (reference sequence). V was clipped by 7 bases and J by 8 bases, with 13 bases between them. This CDR3 has 12 amino acids. The CDR3 sequence is CASTEQSPTQYF. The CDR3 DNA sequence: TGTGCCAGCACCGAGCAGAGCCCTACGCAGTATTTT.

This clonotype appeared many times. The chain is built from TRBV6-6 and TRBJ1-2, with TRBD1 as a possible D gene (6 bases). The germline CDR1 and CDR2 sequences are MNHNY and SVGAGI (reference sequence). CDR3 length equals 15 residues. Trimming removed 2 bases at V and 4 bases at J, with 14 bases between. The CDR3, as DNA: TGTGCCAGCAGTTACCCAGGGGTTAGGTCCTATGGCTACACCTTC. The encoded protein is CASSYPGVRSYGYTF.

The chain employs TRBV11-2 and TRBJ1-1; D call uncertain. The CDR3 loop spans 15 amino acids. Germline CDR1 and CDR2: SGHAT and FQNNGV. The germline V and J ends were trimmed by 6 bases and 4 bases, with 18 bases remaining between them. The CDR3 loop reads CASRSLRGVGTEAFF. The CDR3 DNA is TGTGCCAGCAGGAGCTTAAGAGGAGTGGGCACTGAAGCTTTCTTT.

This clonotype has only a few counts. This CDR3 is CASSQGDRFYEQFF. CDR3 nucleotides: TGCGCCAGCAGCCAAGGGGACAGGTTCTATGAGCAGTTCTTC. The chain employs TRBV4-1 and TRBJ2-1; TRBD1 matches at 8 bases. CDR1 and CDR2 from the germline V gene are MGHRA and YSYEKL. Trimming removed 1 base from V and 8 bases from J; junction bases left unmatched: 4. This CDR3 has 14 residues.

The V call is TRBV9, the J call TRBJ2-1; the D gene is possibly TRBD2 (5 bases). Trimming took 0 bases from V and 8 from J, leaving 12 bases between them. Germline V gives CDR1 SGDLS, CDR2 YYNGEE. The CDR3 is 14 residues long. CDR3 sequence: CASSVAGIGDEQFF. CDR3 coding DNA: TGTGCCAGCAGCGTAGCGGGGATCGGCGATGAGCAGTTCTTC. Supplemented by reference TRBV9 and TRBJ2-1, the full variable domain reads DSGVTQTPKHLITATGQRVTLRCSPRSGDLSVYWYQQSLDQGLQFLIQYYNGEERAKGNILERFSAQQFPDLHSELNLSSLELGDSALYFCASSVAGIGDEQFFGPGTRLTVL.

This clonotype was counted only a few times. This chain uses TRBV7-8 with TRBJ1-2; D is unclear. Germline V gives CDR1 SGHVS, CDR2 FQNEAQ. This CDR3 region has 16 residues. Trimming took off 5 bases at V and 0 bases at J, with 16 bases between the two ends. The CDR3 sequence: CASSHWERKTNYGYTF. The CDR3 DNA sequence: TGTGCCAGCAGCCATTGGGAGCGGAAAACTAACTATGGCTACACCTTC.

The CDR3 sequence is CASSDSYSLTEAFF. As DNA, the CDR3 is TGTGCCAGTAGTGACTCGTACTCCCTCACTGAAGCTTTCTTT. The V and J genes are TRBV19 and TRBJ1-1; D call uncertain. From germline, CDR1 is LNHDA and CDR2 SQIVND (reference sequence). This CDR3 region has 14 residues. Trimming stripped 5 bases from V and 4 bases from J, with 14 bases between.

This chain connects TRBV3-1 to TRBJ2-5, with D hard to call. The CDR3 runs to 13 residues. Trimming removed 4 bases at V and 5 bases at J, with 11 bases between. Germline lookup yields CDR1 LGHDT and CDR2 YNNKEL (reference sequence). The CDR3 region is CASSRPESETQYF. CDR3 DNA: TGTGCCAGCAGCCGTCCCGAGTCCGAGACCCAGTACTTC.

The chain links TRBV6-6 to TRBJ2-7; D is unresolved. Trimming left V 3 bases short and J 6 bases short, with 12 bases between. The CDR3 is made up of 13 amino acids. The germline V gene has CDR1 MNHNY and CDR2 SVGAGI (reference sequence). This chain's CDR3 is CASSYNYMSEQYF. In DNA, the CDR3 is TGTGCCAGCAGTTATAACTACATGAGCGAGCAGTACTTC.

V usage is TRBV13 and J usage is TRBJ2-1; D is unclear. CDR3 length equals 18 residues. Germline assignment: CDR1 PRHDT and CDR2 FYEKMQ (reference sequence). Trimming removed 0 bases from V and 2 bases from J, with 17 bases in between. Here the CDR3 DNA reads TGTGCCAGCAGCTTAGGCCCCCTCTTTGAAACCCCCTACAATGAGCAGTTCTTC. As protein: CASSLGPLFETPYNEQFF.

In its sample, this clonotype was seen many times. The V gene is TRBV7-3, the J gene TRBJ1-2; D ambiguous. The germline V and J ends were trimmed by 2 bases and 2 bases, with 18 bases remaining between them. The CDR3 runs 17 residues. Germline lookup yields CDR1 SGHTA and CDR2 FQGTGA. The CDR3 sequence is CASSLYGKTRENYGYTF. The CDR3, as DNA: TGTGCCAGCAGCTTATATGGGAAGACCCGGGAAAACTATGGCTACACCTTC.

This clonotype was seen a handful of times. The chain couples TRBV3-1 to TRBJ2-5; D possibly corresponds to TRBD2 (5 bases). V was shortened by 0 bases and J by 4 bases, with 12 bases between the two germline ends. Germline-derived CDR1 and CDR2 are LGHDT and YNNKEL (reference sequence). This CDR3 comprises 15 residues. The CDR3 DNA is TGTGCCAGCAGCCAAGATCTTACTAGAGGAGAGACCCAGTACTTC. Its protein is CASSQDLTRGETQYF.

This clonotype was counted only a few times. This chain connects TRBV10-3 to TRBJ2-7; TRBD2 matches 15 bases. CDR3 length: 14 residues. Germline CDR1 and CDR2: ENHRY and SYGVKD. The CDR3 protein is CAISVGTSGGPLLV. The DNA for the CDR3 is TGTGCCATCAGCGTCGGGACTAGCGGGGGGCCCCTCCTTGTC.

This clonotype was seen a few times. The chain joins TRBV2 to TRBJ2-1; 10 nucleotides line up with TRBD1. CDR3 length equals 15 residues. Unmatched junction bases numbered 13, after V lost 9 bases and J lost 8 bases. CDR1 SNHLY and CDR2 FYNNEI come from the germline V gene. CDR3 region: CARTLRRDRGDEQFF. In nucleotides, the CDR3 is TGTGCCAGGACCCTACGAAGGGACAGGGGCGATGAGCAGTTCTTC.

The rearrangement links TRBV4-1 to TRBJ1-2; perhaps TRBD1 as D (5 bases). The CDR3 extends over 15 amino acids. Germline V gives CDR1 MGHRA, CDR2 YSYEKL. V was pared by 1 base and J by 4 bases, with 13 bases between. The CDR3 DNA reads TGCGCCAGCAGCCAAGGAGCACAGGCGGGCTATGGCTACACCTTC. Its translation is CASSQGAQAGYGYTF.

This clonotype was observed many times. This sequence joins TRBV5-6 and TRBJ2-5; no clear D gene. This CDR3 spans 13 amino acids. V lost 0 bases and J lost 8, with 11 bases in between. CDR1 is SGHDT and CDR2 is YYEEEE in the germline V gene. CDR3 in DNA: TGTGCCAGCAGCTTGGGGGCGGCCCCAACCCAGTACTTC. This encodes CASSLGAAPTQYF.

This clonotype was counted ten times or more. The DNA for the CDR3 is TGTGCCAGCAGTGAAAAGGGCCCCTACGAGCAGTACTTC. It translates to CASSEKGPYEQYF. V usage is TRBV6-1 and J usage is TRBJ2-7, with D unclear. The ends were cut back, 2 bases at V and 2 bases at J, with 7 bases in the middle. CDR1 and CDR2 (germline): MNHNS, SASEGT. The CDR3 has 13 residues.

The gene calls are TRBV27 and TRBJ2-1; tentative D call: TRBD1 (5 bases). The CDR3 sequence is 17 residues long. Trimming pared 1 base from V and 3 bases from J, leaving 16 bases between. Looked up from germline, CDR1 is MNHEY and CDR2 is SMNVEV (reference sequence). CDR3 in DNA: TGTGCCAGCAGTTTATTCTTCGGAATGGGGCACTACAATGAGCAGTTCTTC. This codes for CASSLFFGMGHYNEQFF.

A few counts support this clonotype. The chain employs TRBV27 and TRBJ2-1, with 12 bases that match TRBD2. The germline CDR1 and CDR2 sequences are MNHEY and SMNVEV (reference sequence). V shed 0 bases and J 12 bases; nucleotides not matched to a gene: 9. The CDR3 totals 16 residues. DNA of the CDR3: TGTGCCAGCAGTTTATCGTTCCTAGCGGGGGGGGGTGTGCAGTTCTTC. Its translation: CASSLSFLAGGGVQFF.

At least ten counts were recorded for this clonotype. The J gene is TRBJ2-3, the V gene TRBV7-9; D might be TRBD2 (5 bases). Germline assignment: CDR1 SEHNR and CDR2 FQNEAQ (reference sequence). This CDR3 has 16 amino acids. V lost 5 bases, J lost 0 bases, and 15 bases lay in between. The CDR3 is CASSPRASTSTDTQYF. Here the CDR3 DNA reads TGTGCCAGCAGCCCGCGGGCATCTACTAGCACAGATACGCAGTATTTT. The entire variable domain, with the rest obtained from reference TRBV7-9 and TRBJ2-3, is as follows: DTGVSQNPRHKITKRGQNVTFRCDPISEHNRLYWYRQTLGQGPEFLTYFQNEAQLEKSRLLSDRFSAERPKGSFSTLEIQRTEQGDSAMYLCASSPRASTSTDTQYFGPGTRLTVL.

In its sample, this clonotype was seen a few times. The J gene is TRBJ2-1, the V gene TRBV10-1, with D hard to call. CDR3 length equals 13 residues. Germline values: CDR1 WNHNN, CDR2 SYGVQD (reference sequence). With 6 bases removed from V and 10 bases from J, the gap between germline ends came to 16 bases. Here the CDR3 reads CASSPGRAVEQFF. The CDR3, as DNA: TGCGCCAGCAGCCCTGGCCGGGCCGTCGAGCAGTTCTTC.

This clonotype was observed many times. The rearrangement uses TRBV6-1 and TRBJ1-2; tentative D call: TRBD1 (5 bases). This CDR3 has 18 amino acids. The germline V gene encodes CDR1 MNHNS and CDR2 SASEGT. V was cut by 5 bases and J by 1 base, with 23 bases left in between. Here the CDR3 DNA reads TGTGCCAGCAGTCCGATGATTGGGGCCTTAATACTTAACTATGGCTACACCTTC. Residues: CASSPMIGALILNYGYTF.

The rearrangement joins TRBV6-6 to TRBJ1-5; possible D gene TRBD1, 6 bases. V was trimmed by 2 bases and J by 2 bases, leaving 13 bases between them. This CDR3 spans 16 amino acids. The germline V gene encodes CDR1 MNHNY and CDR2 SVGAGI (reference sequence). Here the CDR3 DNA reads TGTGCCAGCAGTTACCTCTACAGGGACGGCAATCAGCCCCAGCATTTT. This codes for CASSYLYRDGNQPQHF.